This T cell receptor beta chain is from a study of response to subunit inactivated influenza vaccine (dated by TCRdb to the late 2010s). Study-wide context: Deep quantitative profiling of the T cell receptor repertoire was used in the study to follow responses to a trivalent subunit inactivated influenza vaccine. Broad study findings and their caveats: It was suggested by the authors that each seasonal influenza vaccination may recruit only a limited number of new T cells.

A distance of 11 bases separates the germline ends of V and J, which lose 4 bases and 6 bases respectively. The germline V gene (reference sequence) yields SGHAT for CDR1 and FQDESV for CDR2. The CDR3 goes from the cysteine to the phenylalanine over 13 residues. Solely the CDR3 DNA is kept, with 39 bases framed from the first base. The meaning of the sample's time point label: approximately 40 days after influenza vaccine administration. The library was made by RT-PCR. The reads were generated on an Illumina HiSeq 2500. TCRdb reworked the public reads: Q25 trimming with fastp, MiXCR clone assembly, productive beta chains retained. Merged by CDR3 protein, the rows form single entries marked with the most common genes and DNA. A total of around 480,000 distinct CDR3 sequences appear in this sample, approximately 11% of them only once. The top ten clonotypes cover roughly 12% of the sample. About this clonotype itself: Which antigen it targets is not known. No qualities accompany the bases; no much larger clone lies one base away.

The rearrangement joined TRBV11-1 to TRBJ2-3; the D gene identity is not certain. The starting material was PBMCs from blood, obtained about 40 days after vaccination. This receptor was taken from a man aged 45-60 years who received an inactivated influenza vaccine. Donor details come from another sample of the same person, matched by shared clones. The CDR3 region reads CASSSPPGDTQYF. DNA sequence: TGTGCCAGCAGCTCACCCCCCGGCGATACGCAGTATTTT.